This T cell receptor (beta chain) originates from a study of T-cell reconstitution after alpha-beta-depleted transplantation in children (dated by TCRdb to about 2016). At the level of the whole study: Using TCR repertoire profiling, the study followed T-cell immune reconstitution in a quantitative way in children after TCRalphabeta/CD19-depleted allogeneic hematopoietic cell transplantation. The paper's findings and limits, for the study overall: Over subsequent months, a decline in hyperexpanded clone frequencies was noted, and after one year, T-cell counts and TCRbeta diversity were mostly ascribed to newly produced T cells. The high TCRbeta diversity at day 60 in some patients was ascribed to recipient T cells and intrathymic progenitors that had survived conditioning. About two months after transplant, the apparently early recovery of alphabetaT-cell counts reportedly depended on just several hundred clones that had expanded rapidly and came from non-depleted graft cells.

Libraries came from PCR. Sequencing used an Illumina HiSeq 2500. Molecular barcoding was employed in the preparation of TCR libraries, with unique molecular identifiers being used to normalize TCRbeta repertoire quantification. Using fastp at Q25 and MiXCR, TCRdb reprocessed the public reads and kept productive beta chains. One record per CDR3 amino acid sequence lists the most common genes and DNA. Within this sample are roughly 100,000 distinct CDR3 sequences, with 4.5% to 7.5% of them counted one time only. Of the sample, about 6% falls within the top ten clones. This clonotype was counted ten times or more. Which antigen it targets is not known. Per-base quality was not reported, and no clone a single base away is much larger than it. From V the trimming removes 8 bases and from J it removes 2 bases, while the gene matches leave 11 bases of the junction unaccounted for. The CDR3 goes from the cysteine to the phenylalanine over 16 residues. Left in the record is the CDR3 DNA by itself, 48 bases read in frame from the first base. Taken from the germline V gene, the CDR1 and CDR2 loops are KGHDR and SFDVKD.

This specimen's time point label, per the study, means: day 60 (about 2 months) after transplantation. What the treatment or condition label conveys for this sample: allogeneic hematopoietic cell transplantation with graft depleted of TCRalphabeta T cells and CD19 B cells. The transplant recipients were children given TCRalphabeta/CD19-depleted allogeneic hematopoietic cell grafts. The source is a female patient between 2 and 15 years old who had a stem cell transplant for Fanconi anemia, so the T cells may come from the graft donor. Recombination linked TRBV24-1 to TRBJ2-1; 7 bases in between match TRBD2. Here the sequenced sample was PBMCs, mostly from graft donor cells, taken 60 days after TCRalphabeta/CD19-depleted stem cell transplant. The CDR3 protein sequence reads: CATKSALLAAYNEQFF. The DNA sequence follows: TGTGCCACCAAAAGCGCCCTTCTAGCGGCCTACAATGAGCAGTTCTTC.